In this sample, the clone carrying this T cell receptor (beta chain) turned up a few times. Its antigen is currently unknown. This sample stems from a study of CD8 T cells in ankylosing spondylitis. The CDR3 loop spans 15 amino acids. Germline-derived CDR1 and CDR2 are LNHNV and YYDKDF (reference sequence). V lost 2 bases and J lost 6, with 15 bases in between. General study points: In ankylosing spondylitis blood, a motif of roughly 8 highly homologous TCR beta variants appeared characteristic.

In making TCR beta libraries, quantitative 5'-RACE with molecular barcodes was used. TCRdb fed the 5' RACE reads into MiXCR, producing one record per CDR3 protein. Of fewer than 350,000 distinct CDR3 sequences listed, approximately 10% are singletons. This sequence originates from a female donor with ankylosing spondylitis or in good health (not recorded which). The specimen was blood, either unsorted or a sorted T cell fraction (not recorded which). The V gene is TRBV15, the J gene TRBJ2-3, with TRBD1 as a possible D gene (6 bases). The CDR3: CATSRRGSLRDTQYF. CDR3 bases: TGTGCCACCAGCAGAAGGGGGTCCCTTCGTGATACGCAGTATTTT.